This T cell receptor beta chain was identified during a study of persistence of HIV-infected CD4 T cells. The wider study: The sample holds CD4+ T cells responsive to CMV or HIV-1 Gag. Multiple blood draws of up to about 180 mL, except a couple of donors with single leukapheresis.

This was the immunoSEQ version 4 assay in survey mode. Template was genomic DNA at about 9.3 ng/uL, with up to 1 ug used per sample. Profiled with immunoSEQ multiplex PCR; TCRdb holds only in-frame clones, not every one. This table holds 30,000 or so clones, 75% to 85% found once. Germline-derived CDR1 and CDR2 are SGDLS and YYNGEE. Germline trimming cut 0 bases from V and 6 bases from J; bases unmatched to any gene: 11. The CDR3 is 17 amino acids. The stimulus was an HIV-1 Gag 15-mer peptide pool, about 1 ug/peptide/mL. Memory cells lacking CD40L and CD69 with high CD45RO were sorted. CD8+ T cells were removed from PBMCs prior to stimulation. Regarding this clone: Its target is unknown.

The V gene is TRBV9, the J gene TRBJ2-1; the match to TRBD2 covers 8 bases. The receptor comes from an adult woman with HIV who was CMV-seropositive. Material: CD4+ T cells sorted from PBMCs after roughly 18-hour stimulation, obtained from a patient who received antiretroviral therapy. CDR3 residues: CASSVEFGGASRNEQFF. CDR3 bases: TGTGCCAGCAGCGTAGAGTTCGGGGGGGCCTCCCGCAATGAGCAGTTCTTC.